This T cell receptor (beta chain) appears in the sequencing data of a study of blood T cells in healthy people across ages. This clonotype came up many times. Sample-barcoded 5' priming and a J-beta primer mix drove a second PCR of roughly 7 to 11 cycles. From the 5' RACE reads, TCRdb called clonotypes with MiXCR, one entry per CDR3 protein. This sample has some 1.5 million distinct CDR3 sequences; less than 45% occur once, and the top ten carry just over 4%. Sequenced sample: blood. This clonotype was obtained from a woman aged 18 to 35 in good health.

The chain's CDR3 is CASSKADSSNQPQHF. The CDR3, as DNA: TGTGCCAGCAGCAAAGCGGACAGTAGCAATCAGCCCCAGCATTTT. V gene TRBV21-1 combines with J gene TRBJ1-5; the table's D call, TRBD1, has no DNA check behind it. TRBV21-1 is recorded as a pseudogene. The CDR3 spans 15 residues.